This TCR beta chain was recorded in a study of blood T cell repertoires in COVID-19. Profiling relied on immunoSEQ multiplex PCR, and the TCRdb table lists in-frame clones only, not all of them. The table records 400,000 to 550,000 clones, roughly nine tenths of them present only once. CDR1 and CDR2 from the germline V gene are SQVTM and ANQGSEA. V shed 3 bases, J shed 3 bases, and the junction held 10 bases outside the gene matches. CDR3 length: 15 residues. Cohort assignment relied on participant-reported clinical history. This receptor was taken from a woman younger than 35 with acute COVID-19. The chain recombines TRBV29-1 with TRBJ2-7, with 8 nucleotides matching TRBD1. What was sequenced was PBMCs or T cells enriched from blood (not recorded which). The CDR3 nucleotides are TGCAGCGTTGACCGCAGGGGGCAAGGCGGCTACGAGCAGTACTTC. It translates to CSVDRRGQGGYEQYF.